The 26 T cell receptor beta chains reported below all come from one sample, sequenced in a study of T cells in Graves' hyperthyroidism and ophthalmopathy. TCR beta CDR3 sequences were amplified from RNA transcripts. The primer set for the first-round RT-PCR of the TCR CDR3 was HTBI. TCRdb ran MiXCR on the multiplex PCR reads and lists one entry per CDR3 protein. The sample has about 640,000 distinct CDR3 sequences; roughly 14% are singletons. Sequences were obtained from blood. The receptors shown here come from a woman aged 45 to 65 with Graves' ophthalmopathy.

This clonotype occurred many times. V usage is TRBV29-1 and J usage is TRBJ1-1; no clear D gene. The length of the CDR3 is 12 residues. The V and J ends lost 3 bases and 1 base respectively, with 6 bases between them. Germline V lookup: CDR1 SQVTM, CDR2 ANQGSEA. The DNA for the CDR3 is TGCAGCGTTGAGTGGGGGAACACTGAAGCTTTCTTT. Translation: CSVEWGNTEAFF.

This clonotype appeared a few times. The chain has TRBV7-3 and TRBJ2-2; no firm D call. The germline V and J ends were trimmed by 1 base and 7 bases, with 16 bases remaining between them. The germline V gene has CDR1 SGHTA and CDR2 FQGTGA. The CDR3 length is 16 residues. The CDR3 region is CASSLIRGPHGGELFF. CDR3 DNA sequence: TGTGCCAGCAGCTTAATCCGCGGTCCCCATGGCGGGGAGCTGTTTTTT.

This clonotype was seen at least ten times. The V and J genes are TRBV11-2 and TRBJ1-4; tentatively, D is TRBD1 (6 bases). This CDR3 contains 13 residues. Trimming shortened V by 3 bases and J by 7 bases, and 9 bases separated the two germline ends. CDR1 is SGHAT, CDR2 FQNNGV, per germline. The CDR3 reads CASSLYRVEKLFF. CDR3 in DNA: TGTGCCAGCAGCTTGTACAGGGTTGAAAAACTGTTTTTT.

This clonotype appeared many times. V gene TRBV5-6 combines with J gene TRBJ2-1, with D unresolved. The germline CDR1 and CDR2 sequences are SGHDT and YYEEEE. CDR3 length: 16 amino acids. V was shortened by 0 bases and J by 8 bases, with 18 bases between the two germline ends. The CDR3 bases are TGTGCCAGCAGCTTGGGCCCCCACGTTATGGGGTATGAGCAGTTCTTC. As protein: CASSLGPHVMGYEQFF.

This clonotype was counted at least ten times. The gene calls are TRBV18 and TRBJ1-5; unclear D gene. V lost 4 bases and J 7 bases, leaving 20 bases between the germline ends. The CDR3 covers 16 residues. Germline values: CDR1 KGHSH, CDR2 LQKENI. The CDR3 spells CASSHKTHPVWQPQHF. In DNA, the CDR3 is TGTGCCAGCTCACATAAGACACATCCGGTTTGGCAGCCCCAGCATTTT. The entire variable domain, with the rest obtained from reference TRBV18 and TRBJ1-5, is as follows: NAGVMQNPRHLVRRRGQEARLRCSPMKGHSHVYWYRQLPEEGLKFMVYLQKENIIDESGMPKERFSAEFPKEGPSILRIQQVVRGDSAAYFCASSHKTHPVWQPQHFGDGTRLSIL.

The chain employs TRBV6-1 and TRBJ2-4, with 10 bases identical to TRBD1. V was pared by 1 base and J by 9 bases, with 3 bases of the junction left unmatched. Germline V gives CDR1 MNHNS, CDR2 SASEGT. There are 14 residues in the CDR3. The CDR3 DNA sequence: TGTGCCAGCAGTGAAGGACAGGGGGCGGGCATTCAGTACTTC. Encoded protein: CASSEGQGAGIQYF.

The CDR3 here is CASSLVGGGQTGELFF. The CDR3 bases are TGCGCCAGCAGCTTGGTTGGAGGGGGCCAGACCGGGGAGCTGTTTTTT. The chain is built from TRBV5-1 and TRBJ2-2; the D gene is possibly TRBD1 (7 bases). Trimming removed 0 bases at V and 5 bases at J, with 14 bases between. The CDR3 sequence is 16 residues long. The V gene's germline CDR1 is SGHRS and CDR2 YFSETQ.

This clonotype showed up just a few times. The rearrangement uses TRBV19 and TRBJ2-7, with D hard to call. The CDR3 has 14 residues. V lost 5 bases and J 4 bases, leaving 15 bases between the germline ends. Per germline, CDR1 LNHDA and CDR2 SQIVND (reference sequence). The CDR3 region has the DNA TGTGCCAGTAGTTCTACCCCCCCCTATTACGAGCAGTACTTC. It yields the protein CASSSTPPYYEQYF.

Only a few counts were recorded for this clonotype. The chain links TRBV9 to TRBJ1-2; D might be TRBD1 (5 bases). V gave up 4 bases and J gave up 7 bases, with 14 bases separating them. Germline CDR1 reads SGDLS; CDR2 reads YYNGEE. This CDR3 contains 13 residues. The CDR3 DNA reads as TGTGCCAGCAGCCGGGATGGGACGTCTGGCTACACCTTC. Translation gives CASSRDGTSGYTF.

This sequence joins TRBV2 and TRBJ2-2; TRBD1 might be the D (6 bases). The V gene lost 3 bases and the J gene lost 7 bases, with 9 bases spanning the gap. This CDR3 is built from 13 residues. CDR1 and CDR2 (germline): SNHLY, FYNNEI. The CDR3 protein is CASSDRGIGELFF. The CDR3 DNA reads TGTGCCAGCAGTGACAGGGGAATCGGGGAGCTGTTTTTT.

The gene calls are TRBV20-1 and TRBJ2-7; D possibly corresponds to TRBD1 (6 bases). The V gene's germline CDR1 is DFQATT and CDR2 SNEGSKA (reference sequence). CDR3 length: 14 amino acids. Between the trimmed V and J ends, which lost 0 bases and 5 bases, there was a span of 14 bases. The CDR3, as DNA: TGCAGTGCTAGAGATAGGCAGGGGATCCACGAGCAGTACTTC. It translates to CSARDRQGIHEQYF.

The chain uses TRBV24-1 and TRBJ2-3; 9 positions match TRBD1. CDR3 length equals 15 residues. The junction had 3 bases not matched to a gene; V was cut back by 3 bases and J by 3 bases. The V gene's germline CDR1 is KGHDR and CDR2 SFDVKD. For the CDR3, the DNA is TGTGCCACCAGTGATCGGGACAGGGAAACAGATACGCAGTATTTT. Its protein is CATSDRDRETDTQYF.

This clonotype was observed many times. V usage is TRBV20-1 and J usage is TRBJ1-2; no definite D call. Germline CDR1 reads DFQATT; CDR2 reads SNEGSKA (reference sequence). Trimming took off 5 bases at V and 3 bases at J, with 1 base between the two ends. This CDR3 is 9 amino acids long. The CDR3 nucleotides are TGCAGTGCTTACTATGGCTACACCTTC. Translation: CSAYYGYTF.

V and J are TRBV11-3 and TRBJ2-1; a weak D match, TRBD1 (5 bases). Germline V lookup: CDR1 SGHNT, CDR2 YENEEA. Trimming took off 5 bases at V and 5 bases at J, with 13 bases between the two ends. The CDR3 loop spans 14 amino acids. CDR3 sequence (DNA): TGTGCCAGCAGCCCCTCCCCAGGGAACAATGAGCAGTTCTTC. Residues: CASSPSPGNNEQFF.

This chain uses TRBV9 with TRBJ2-7, with 12 positions matching TRBD2. The CDR3 consists of 18 residues. The germline CDR1 and CDR2 sequences are SGDLS and YYNGEE. After removal of 4 bases from V and 1 base from J, the junction contained 12 bases not matched to a gene. CDR3 amino acids: CASSLSDGTSGLSYEQYF. DNA of the CDR3: TGTGCCAGCAGCTTAAGCGACGGGACTAGCGGGCTTTCCTACGAGCAGTACTTC.

The rearrangement joins TRBV7-2 to TRBJ1-1, with unresolved D. The V end was cut by 2 bases, the J end by 6 bases, with 7 bases between. CDR1 is SGHTA, CDR2 FQGNSA, per germline. The CDR3 spans 12 residues. The CDR3 is CASSLWEPEAFF. In DNA form, the CDR3 reads TGTGCCAGCAGCTTATGGGAGCCTGAAGCTTTCTTT.

The rearrangement joins TRBV19 to TRBJ2-1; 7 bases agree with TRBD2. This CDR3 is built from 14 residues. J lost 5 bases, V lost 10 bases, and 11 bases had no gene match. The germline V gene encodes CDR1 LNHDA and CDR2 SQIVND (reference sequence). CDR3 sequence: CAIRGVAPNNEQFF. The CDR3 DNA reads as TGTGCCATCCGGGGGGTAGCGCCTAACAATGAGCAGTTCTTC.

This clonotype appeared many times. CDR3 coding DNA: TGTGCCAGCAGCTCGGACGGGAACCTGCGGGACGAGCAGTACTTC. This translates into CASSSDGNLRDEQYF. The chain carries TRBV7-3 and TRBJ2-7; D possibly corresponds to TRBD2 (5 bases). V lost 4 bases, J lost 5 bases, and 18 bases lay in between. In germline, CDR1 is SGHTA, CDR2 FQGTGA. The CDR3 has 15 residues.

This clonotype was recorded many times. This chain links TRBV7-2 with TRBJ2-3; TRBD2 agrees at 14 bases. The V gene's germline CDR1 is SGHTA and CDR2 FQGNSA. V lost 4 bases, J lost 4 bases, and 4 bases stayed unmatched. The CDR3 is made up of 16 amino acids. The CDR3: CASSSGLAGVADTQYF. The CDR3 nucleotides read TGTGCCAGCAGCTCGGGACTAGCGGGAGTGGCAGATACGCAGTATTTT. Full variable domain (missing parts from reference TRBV7-2 and TRBJ2-3): GAGVSQSPSNKVTEKGKDVELRCDPISGHTALYWYRQSLGQGLEFLIYFQGNSAPDKSGLPSDRFSAERTGGSVSTLTIQRTQQEDSAVYLCASSSGLAGVADTQYFGPGTRLTVL.

This clonotype was seen only a few times. This chain uses TRBV6-2 or TRBV6-3 with TRBJ2-7; TRBD1 might be the D (6 bases). Germline V gene sequence: CDR1 MNHEY, CDR2 SVGEGT. The CDR3 runs to 13 residues. Trimming took off 9 bases at V and 2 bases at J, with 14 bases between the two ends. The CDR3 DNA is TGTGCCAGGGATTTGAGGACAGCCTACGAGCAGTACTTC. This translates into CARDLRTAYEQYF.

This clonotype has ten or more counts. This chain connects TRBV28 to TRBJ2-7; D possibly corresponds to TRBD2 (6 bases). This CDR3 region has 16 residues. The V gene lost 2 bases and the J gene lost 2 bases, with 16 bases spanning the gap. Per the germline V gene, CDR1 is MDHEN and CDR2 is SYDVKM. The CDR3: CASSLILRDGTYEQYF. The CDR3 DNA reads TGTGCCAGCAGTTTAATATTGCGGGACGGGACCTACGAGCAGTACTTC. The entire variable domain, with the rest obtained from reference TRBV28 and TRBJ2-7, is as follows: DVKVTQSSRYLVKRTGEKVFLECVQDMDHENMFWYRQDPGLGLRLIYFSYDVKMKEKGDIPEGYSVSREKKERFSLILESASTNQTSMYLCASSLILRDGTYEQYFGPGTRLTVT.

This chain joins TRBV28 and TRBJ2-1; perhaps TRBD2 as D (5 bases). The CDR3 covers 12 residues. V lost 9 bases, J lost 5 bases, and 11 bases lay in between. Germline CDR1 is MDHEN and CDR2 is SYDVKM. This chain's CDR3 is CASKAENNEQFF. The CDR3 nucleotides read TGTGCCAGTAAAGCGGAAAACAATGAGCAGTTCTTC.

This clonotype was observed many times. The chain couples TRBV7-9 to TRBJ2-3; D not certain. This CDR3 region has 14 residues. Germline V gene sequence: CDR1 SEHNR, CDR2 FQNEAQ (reference sequence). V was pared by 2 bases and J by 8 bases, with 14 bases between. For the CDR3, the DNA is TGTGCCAGCAGCTTAATCCGATCAAGGCCTACGCAGTATTTT. Its protein is CASSLIRSRPTQYF.

This clonotype was observed a handful of times. This chain connects TRBV4-1 to TRBJ2-7; 12 nucleotides match TRBD2. V was pared by 3 bases and J by 3 bases, with 3 bases of the junction left unmatched. CDR3 length equals 15 residues. The germline V gene has CDR1 MGHRA and CDR2 YSYEKL. As DNA, the CDR3 is TGCGCCAGCAGCCAGAGGACTAGCGGGATCTACGAGCAGTACTTC. It encodes CASSQRTSGIYEQYF.

There are many counts of this clonotype. The chain carries TRBV5-1 and TRBJ2-3; 12 bases align to TRBD2. Per the germline V gene, CDR1 is SGHRS and CDR2 is YFSETQ. With 2 bases clipped from V and 0 bases from J, the junction kept 10 bases outside the gene matches. The CDR3 totals 19 residues. The chain's CDR3 is CASSFLTSGGPSSTDTQYF. The CDR3 DNA reads TGCGCCAGCAGCTTTTTGACTAGCGGGGGTCCTTCTAGCACAGATACGCAGTATTTT.

The gene calls are TRBV5-5 and TRBJ2-5; D is perhaps TRBD1 (5 bases). V lost 1 base and J 7 bases, leaving 23 bases between the germline ends. Germline V gives CDR1 SGHKS, CDR2 YYEKEE (reference sequence). The CDR3 has 17 residues. CDR3 bases: TGTGCCAGCAGCTTGTCCCCTACACAGGTTTCGGCAAGGACCCAGTACTTC. Translated, it gives CASSLSPTQVSARTQYF. The variable domain in full, with the rest retrieved from reference TRBV5-5 and TRBJ2-5, is DAGVTQSPTHLIKTRGQQVTLRCSPISGHKSVSWYQQVLGQGPQFIFQYYEKEERGRGNFPDRFSARQFPNYSSELNVNALLLGDSALYLCASSLSPTQVSARTQYFGPGTRLLVL.